This T cell receptor (beta chain) is drawn from a study of blood T cell repertoires in COVID-19. At the level of the study: COVID-19 samples from acute and convalescent phases originated in the United States, Italy and Spain. The analysed material was cDNA or gDNA that came from T cells, B-cell-depleted T cells, or PBMCs.

The study assigned cohorts using participant-reported clinical history. Authors' methods: Estimation of nucleated cell counts relied on the amplification of reference gene primers. Data came from immunoSEQ multiplex PCR; TCRdb stores just in-frame clones and leaves some out. D and trimming come from the DNA, and the V and J calls and clone size come from that table. The sample carries under 400,000 clones, roughly 86% recorded once. The TCR originated in a man in his forties in a cohort exposed to, infected with or recovered from COVID-19 (not recorded which). Sequenced material: PBMCs or T cells enriched from blood (not recorded which).

The CDR3 nucleotides are TGCGCCAGCAGCTTCCTAGCGGGAGGGCCCCCAAGAGAGACCCAGTACTTC. This codes for CASSFLAGGPPRETQYF. The V gene is TRBV5-1, the J gene TRBJ2-5, with 12 nucleotides matching TRBD2. From germline, CDR1 is SGHRS and CDR2 YFSETQ. This CDR3 is built from 17 residues. Germline trimming cut 2 bases from V and 4 bases from J; bases unmatched to any gene: 9.